This T cell receptor delta chain was sequenced in a study of γδ T cells in repeated Plasmodium falciparum infection. TCRdb ran CATT on the multiplex PCR reads. This sample yields approximately 50,000 delta-chain clones, of which about 1.9% are seen a single time; approximately 25% belongs to the top ten. This clone showed up many times. One base separates it from a far larger clone, so it is likely a read error. Additional DNA sequences in this sample encode the identical CDR3. The germline gives CDR1 TSWWSYY, CDR2 QGS. CDR3 size: 21 residues. V lost 4 bases to trimming and J lost 3 bases, with 30 bases between them. Bulk repertoires came from Vgamma9/Vdelta2+ or Vdelta2-negative gammadelta T cells flow-sorted from PBMC.

The TCR was taken from a pool of human donors (malaria-infected and uninfected, not separated). The chain employs TRDV1 and TRDJ2, with D perhaps TRDD3 (7 bases). The sequencing sample was made of gamma-delta T cells from blood. DNA for the CDR3: TGTGCTCTTGGGGGTCGACTCCTACTGTTTGGGGGACCGAAGGTGACAGCACAACTCTTCTTT. As protein: CALGGRLLLFGGPKVTAQLFF.